This TCR beta chain came from a study of blood T cell repertoires in COVID-19. Study-wide context: COVID-19 samples collected from the United States, Italy and Spain covered acute and convalescent phases.

Authors' methods: Amplifying reference gene primers gave estimates of nucleated cell counts. TCRdb's table, derived via immunoSEQ multiplex PCR, lists solely in-frame clones and lacks some. Clonal size and the V and J genes are those of that table, whereas D and trimming came from the DNA. The sample shows around 150,000 clones, 85% to 90% of them seen only once. The CDR3 runs to 15 residues. J was trimmed by 3 bases and V by 5 bases; bases with no gene match: 7. The germline V gene encodes CDR1 MGHDK and CDR2 SYGVNS. V is TRBV25-1 and J is TRBJ1-1; TRBD1 aligns across 9 bases. The sample was peripheral blood. The TCR was taken from a woman between 40 and 55 years old with acute or convalescent COVID-19. CDR3 in amino acids: CASSPQDRGYTEAFF. The CDR3 DNA reads as TGTGCCAGCAGTCCTCAGGACAGGGGATACACTGAAGCTTTCTTT.